The present T cell receptor (beta chain) was sequenced within a study of beta chain features in type 1 diabetes. Study-wide results and limits: Type 1 diabetes patients had TCRB CDR3s that were shorter (moderately but significantly so) in all four CD4+ subsets. VDJ junctions from type 1 diabetes patients carried fewer insertions and larger deletions. Any HLA effect on TCRB rearrangement was left unresolved by small sub-analyses.

Since all of the isolated RNA was reverse transcribed, expressed TCRB transcripts were what got sequenced. Libraries were prepared by immunoSEQ multiplex PCR; TCRdb keeps only in-frame clonotypes and omits some of them. The table records roughly 250,000 clones, about a fifth of them present only once. Concerning this clone: Its specificity is unknown.

Each population that was sorted was more than 98% pure. Per germline, CDR1 GTSNPN and CDR2 SVGIG (reference sequence). The CDR3 sequence is 12 residues long. V was clipped by 0 bases and J by 7 bases, with 9 bases between them. Sequencing was done on a sample of naive CD4+ T cells from blood. This sequence was found in a middle-aged woman with type 1 diabetes. The rearrangement uses TRBV30 and TRBJ1-1; D remains ambiguous. The CDR3 spells CAWSVLRLEAFF. CDR3 sequence (DNA): TGTGCCTGGAGTGTACTAAGGCTTGAAGCTTTCTTT.